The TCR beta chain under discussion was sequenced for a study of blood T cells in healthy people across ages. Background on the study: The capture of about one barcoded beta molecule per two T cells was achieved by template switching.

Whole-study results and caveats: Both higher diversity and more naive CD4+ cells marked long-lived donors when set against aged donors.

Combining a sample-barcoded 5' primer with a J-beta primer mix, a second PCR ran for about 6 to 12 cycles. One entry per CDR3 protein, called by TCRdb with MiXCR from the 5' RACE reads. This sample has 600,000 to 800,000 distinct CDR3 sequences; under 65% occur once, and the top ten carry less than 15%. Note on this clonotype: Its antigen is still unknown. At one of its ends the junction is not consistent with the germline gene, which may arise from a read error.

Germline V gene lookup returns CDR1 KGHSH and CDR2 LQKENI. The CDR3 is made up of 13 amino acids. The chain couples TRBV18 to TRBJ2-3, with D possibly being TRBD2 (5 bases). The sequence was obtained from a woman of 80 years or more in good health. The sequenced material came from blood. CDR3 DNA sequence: TGTGCCGGCTCACCACCGGGAACAGATACGCAGTATTTT. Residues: CAGSPPGTDTQYF. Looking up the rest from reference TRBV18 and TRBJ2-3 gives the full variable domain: NAGVMQNPRHLVRRRGQEARLRCSPMKGHSHVYWYRQLPEEGLKFMVYLQKENIIDESGMPKERFSAEFPKEGPSILRIQQVVRGDSAAYFCAGSPPGTDTQYFGPGTRLTVL.